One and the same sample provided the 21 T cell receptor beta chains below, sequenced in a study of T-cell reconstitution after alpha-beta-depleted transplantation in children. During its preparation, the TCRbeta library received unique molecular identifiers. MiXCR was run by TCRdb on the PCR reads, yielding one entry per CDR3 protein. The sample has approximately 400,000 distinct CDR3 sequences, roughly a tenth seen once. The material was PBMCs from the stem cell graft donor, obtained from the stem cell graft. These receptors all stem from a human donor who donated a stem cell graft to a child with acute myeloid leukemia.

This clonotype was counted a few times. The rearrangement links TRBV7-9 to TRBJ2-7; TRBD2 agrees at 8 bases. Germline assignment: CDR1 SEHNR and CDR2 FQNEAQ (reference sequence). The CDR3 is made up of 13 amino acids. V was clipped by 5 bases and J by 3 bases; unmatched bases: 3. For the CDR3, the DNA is TGTGCCAGCAGCGGGACTAGTCTCTACGAGCAGTACTTC. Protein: CASSGTSLYEQYF.

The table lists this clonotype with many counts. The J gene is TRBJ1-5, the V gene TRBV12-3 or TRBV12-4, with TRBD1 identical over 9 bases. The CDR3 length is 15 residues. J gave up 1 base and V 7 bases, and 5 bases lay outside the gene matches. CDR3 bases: TGTGCCAGCACCAGGGACAGGGCGAGCAATCAGCCCCAGCATTTT. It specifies CASTRDRASNQPQHF.

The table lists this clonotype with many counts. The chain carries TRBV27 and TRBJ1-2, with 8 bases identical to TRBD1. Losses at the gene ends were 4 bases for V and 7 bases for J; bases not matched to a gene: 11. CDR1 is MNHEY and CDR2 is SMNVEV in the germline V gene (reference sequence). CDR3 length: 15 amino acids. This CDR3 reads CASSSGTGALGGYTF. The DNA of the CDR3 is TGTGCCAGCAGTTCCGGGACAGGTGCCTTGGGTGGCTACACCTTC.

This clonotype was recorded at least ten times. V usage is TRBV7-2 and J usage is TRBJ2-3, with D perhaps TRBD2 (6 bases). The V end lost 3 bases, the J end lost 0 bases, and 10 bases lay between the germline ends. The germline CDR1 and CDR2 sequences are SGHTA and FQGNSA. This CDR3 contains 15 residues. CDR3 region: CASSFSGHSTDTQYF. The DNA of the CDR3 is TGTGCCAGCAGCTTTAGCGGACATAGCACAGATACGCAGTATTTT.

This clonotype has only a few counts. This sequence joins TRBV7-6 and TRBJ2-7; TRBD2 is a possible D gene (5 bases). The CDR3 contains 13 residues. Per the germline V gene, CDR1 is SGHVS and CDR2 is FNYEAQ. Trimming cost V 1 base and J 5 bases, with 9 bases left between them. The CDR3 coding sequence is TGTGCCAGCAGCTTAGAATGGGGAGACGAGCAGTACGTC. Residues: CASSLEWGDEQYV.

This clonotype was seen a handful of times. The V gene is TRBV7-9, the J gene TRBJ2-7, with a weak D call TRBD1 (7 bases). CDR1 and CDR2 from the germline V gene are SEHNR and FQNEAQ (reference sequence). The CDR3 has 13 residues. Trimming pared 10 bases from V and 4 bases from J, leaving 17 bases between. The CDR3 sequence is CAIRGDSTYEQYV. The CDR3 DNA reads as TGTGCCATTAGGGGGGACAGTACATACGAGCAGTACGTC.

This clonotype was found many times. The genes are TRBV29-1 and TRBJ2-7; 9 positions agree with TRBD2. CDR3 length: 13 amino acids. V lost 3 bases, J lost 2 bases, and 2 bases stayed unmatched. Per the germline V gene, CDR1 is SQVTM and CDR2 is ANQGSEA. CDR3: CSVDGTSPYEQYF. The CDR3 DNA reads TGCAGCGTTGACGGGACTAGCCCCTACGAGCAGTACTTC.

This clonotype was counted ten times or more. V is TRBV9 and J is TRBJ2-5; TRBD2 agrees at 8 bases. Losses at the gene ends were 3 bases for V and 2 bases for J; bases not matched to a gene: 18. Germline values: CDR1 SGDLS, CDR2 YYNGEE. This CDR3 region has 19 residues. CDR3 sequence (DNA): TGTGCCAGCAGCGGCCTACCCGGGACTAGGACCCCATCTCAAGAGACCCAGTACTTC. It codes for CASSGLPGTRTPSQETQYF.

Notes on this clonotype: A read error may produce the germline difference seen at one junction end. CDR3 nucleotide sequence: TGTGCCAGCAGCAGCGGAGGACTATCCTTCGAGCAGTACTTC. Its protein product is CASSSGGLSFEQYF. V gene TRBV28 combines with J gene TRBJ2-7; TRBD2 might be the D (6 bases). The CDR3 length is 14 residues. The germline CDR1 and CDR2 sequences are MDHEN and SYDVKM.

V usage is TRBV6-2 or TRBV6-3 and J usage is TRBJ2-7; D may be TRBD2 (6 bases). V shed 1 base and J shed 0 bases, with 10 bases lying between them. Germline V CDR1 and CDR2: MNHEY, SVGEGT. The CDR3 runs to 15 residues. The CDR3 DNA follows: TGTGCCAGCAGTTACTTAGCGGATGGCTCCTACGAGCAGTACTTC. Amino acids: CASSYLADGSYEQYF.

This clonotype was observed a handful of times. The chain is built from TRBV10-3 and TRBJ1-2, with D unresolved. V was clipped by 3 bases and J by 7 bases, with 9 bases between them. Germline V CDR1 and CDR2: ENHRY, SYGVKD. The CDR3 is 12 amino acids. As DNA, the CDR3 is TGTGCCATCAGTGACCATAACGGTGGCTACACCTTC. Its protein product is CAISDHNGGYTF.

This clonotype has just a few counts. CDR3 coding DNA: TGCGCCAGCAGCTTGGACTCTGGAAGGGCCAACGTCCTGACTTTC. This codes for CASSLDSGRANVLTF. The chain employs TRBV5-1 and TRBJ2-6, with D uncertain. CDR3 length: 15 residues. V was pared by 0 bases and J by 5 bases, with 9 bases between. Germline V gene sequence: CDR1 SGHRS, CDR2 YFSETQ.

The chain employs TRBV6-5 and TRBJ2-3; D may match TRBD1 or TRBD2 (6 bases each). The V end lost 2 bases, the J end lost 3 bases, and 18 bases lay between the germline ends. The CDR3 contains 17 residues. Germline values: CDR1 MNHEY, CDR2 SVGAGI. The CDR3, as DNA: TGTGCCAGCAGTTACCCCAGGGAAGGGGGGAAGACAGATACGCAGTATTTT. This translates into CASSYPREGGKTDTQYF.

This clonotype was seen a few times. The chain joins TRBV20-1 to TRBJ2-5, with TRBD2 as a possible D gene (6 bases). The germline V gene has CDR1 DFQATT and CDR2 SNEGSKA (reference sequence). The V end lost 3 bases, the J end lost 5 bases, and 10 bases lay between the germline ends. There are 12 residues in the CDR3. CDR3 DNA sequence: TGCAGTGCTAGTGGGAGGAGGGAGACCCAGTACTTC. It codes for CSASGRRETQYF.

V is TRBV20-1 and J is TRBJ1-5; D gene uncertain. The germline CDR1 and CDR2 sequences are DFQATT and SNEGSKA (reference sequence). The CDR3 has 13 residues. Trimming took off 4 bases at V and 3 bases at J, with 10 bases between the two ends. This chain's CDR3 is CSANYAVNQPQHF. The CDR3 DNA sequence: TGCAGTGCTAACTATGCAGTCAATCAGCCCCAGCATTTT.

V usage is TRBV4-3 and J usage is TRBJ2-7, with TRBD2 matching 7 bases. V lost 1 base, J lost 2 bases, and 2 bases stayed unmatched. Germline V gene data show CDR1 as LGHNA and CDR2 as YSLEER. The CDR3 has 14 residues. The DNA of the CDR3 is TGCGCCAGCAGCCAAGGTACTAGCGCCTACGAGCAGTACTTC. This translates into CASSQGTSAYEQYF.

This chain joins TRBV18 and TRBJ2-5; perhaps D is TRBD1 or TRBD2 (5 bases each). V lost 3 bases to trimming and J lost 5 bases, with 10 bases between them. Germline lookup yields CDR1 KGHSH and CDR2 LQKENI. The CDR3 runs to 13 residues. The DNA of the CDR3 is TGTGCCAGCTCACCTCTCGGGGCCGAGACCCAGTACTTC. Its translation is CASSPLGAETQYF. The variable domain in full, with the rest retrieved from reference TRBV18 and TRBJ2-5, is NAGVMQNPRHLVRRRGQEARLRCSPMKGHSHVYWYRQLPEEGLKFMVYLQKENIIDESGMPKERFSAEFPKEGPSILRIQQVVRGDSAAYFCASSPLGAETQYFGPGTRLLVL.

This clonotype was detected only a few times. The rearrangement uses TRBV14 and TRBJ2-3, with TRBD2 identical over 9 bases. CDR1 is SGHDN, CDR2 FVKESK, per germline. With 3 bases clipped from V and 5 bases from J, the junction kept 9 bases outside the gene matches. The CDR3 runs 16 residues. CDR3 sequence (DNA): TGTGCCAGCAGCCACTCCGGCGGGAGGGCCCAAGATACGCAGTATTTT. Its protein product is CASSHSGGRAQDTQYF. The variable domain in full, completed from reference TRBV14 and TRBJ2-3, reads EAGVTQFPSHSVIEKGQTVTLRCDPISGHDNLYWYRRVMGKEIKFLLHFVKESKQDESGMPNNRFLAERTGGTYSTLKVQPAELEDSGVYFCASSHSGGRAQDTQYFGPGTRLTVL.

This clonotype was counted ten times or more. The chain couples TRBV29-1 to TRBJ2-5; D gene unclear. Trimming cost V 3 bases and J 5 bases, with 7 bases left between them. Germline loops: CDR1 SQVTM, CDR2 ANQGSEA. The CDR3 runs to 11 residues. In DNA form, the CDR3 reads TGCAGCGTTGAGTCGTCGGAGACCCAGTACTTC. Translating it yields CSVESSETQYF.

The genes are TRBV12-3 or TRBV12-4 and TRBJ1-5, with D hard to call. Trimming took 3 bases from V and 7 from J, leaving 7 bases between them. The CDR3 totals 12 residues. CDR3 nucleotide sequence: TGTGCCAGCAGTTTTCCGTTCCAGCCCCAGCATTTT. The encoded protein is CASSFPFQPQHF.

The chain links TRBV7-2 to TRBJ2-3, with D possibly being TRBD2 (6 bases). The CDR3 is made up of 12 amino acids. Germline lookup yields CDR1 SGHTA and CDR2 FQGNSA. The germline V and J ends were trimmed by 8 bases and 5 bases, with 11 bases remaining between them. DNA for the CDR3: TGTGCCAGCCGCGTGGGGGGAGATACGCAGTATTTT. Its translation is CASRVGGDTQYF.